These T cell receptor beta chains were read from a single sample in a study of T cells after posttransplantation cyclophosphamide. The method was immunoSEQ multiplex PCR; TCRdb's version includes in-frame clones alone and lacks a portion of them. The sample was found to contain about 36,000 clones, and every one recurs. The sequenced material came from PBMCs. These receptors originate from a girl aged 5 to 17 in good health, CMV-negative, and a related stem cell transplant donor. Both conserved end residues are part of each CDR3. D genes are given only for firm matches. Size is stated for part of the rows, as once, few or many counts, or as a class when the clone is expanded.

size,D,V,J,CDR3,DNA
many,TRBD2,TRBV27,TRBJ2-2,CASSGLAGRSGTGELFF,TGTGCCAGCAGCGGACTAGCGGGGCGGTCGGGCACCGGGGAGCTGTTTTTT
few,.,TRBV4-2,TRBJ2-5,CASSQDPSLGLRETQYF,TGTGCCAGCAGCCAAGATCCCTCCCTGGGACTGCGAGAGACCCAGTACTTC
many,TRBD1,TRBV2,TRBJ2-1,CASYWEGQGLYNEQFF,TGTGCCAGCTACTGGGAGGGACAGGGCTTATACAATGAGCAGTTCTTC
many,.,TRBV5-5,TRBJ2-3,CASSFRQRSTDTQYF,TGTGCCAGCAGCTTCCGACAGAGGAGCACAGATACGCAGTATTTT
many,.,TRBV11-2,TRBJ2-7,CASSLGPTGLRNEQYF,TGTGCCAGCAGCTTAGGTCCCACAGGCCTAAGGAACGAGCAGTACTTC
few,TRBD2,TRBV9,TRBJ2-3,CASSVGGGGTDTQYF,TGTGCCAGCAGCGTAGGCGGGGGGGGCACAGATACGCAGTATTTT
many,.,TRBV4-1,TRBJ2-1,CASSPWVGVNEQFF,TGCGCCAGCAGCCCCTGGGTCGGGGTCAATGAGCAGTTCTTC
.,TRBD2,TRBV4-1,TRBJ2-3,CASRGLSGGGTDTQYF,TGCGCCAGCAGAGGGCTAAGCGGGGGGGGGACAGATACGCAGTATTTT
many,.,TRBV5-5,TRBJ1-1,CASSLVVGAEAFF,TGTGCCAGCAGCTTGGTGGTCGGGGCTGAAGCTTTCTTT
many,TRBD1,TRBV6-5,TRBJ1-1,CASSYGQGWVNTEAFF,TGTGCCAGCAGTTACGGACAGGGATGGGTGAACACTGAAGCTTTCTTT
.,.,TRBV4-2,TRBJ2-7,CASSQDSDYEQYF,TGTGCCAGCAGCCAAGATTCAGACTACGAGCAGTACTTC
many,.,TRBV19,TRBJ1-2,CASSMFRDYGYTF,TGTGCCAGTAGTATGTTTCGCGACTATGGCTACACCTTC
.,TRBD2,TRBV11-3,TRBJ2-5,CASSSGGRGETQYF,TGTGCCAGCAGCTCCGGAGGGAGGGGAGAGACCCAGTACTTC
.,.,TRBV18,TRBJ1-6,CASSQNGVANNSPLHF,TGTGCCAGCTCGCAAAACGGGGTCGCCAATAATTCACCCCTCCACTTT
many,TRBD2,TRBV7-2,TRBJ2-7,CASSLDLTSGAYEQYF,TGTGCCAGCAGCTTAGATCTCACTAGCGGGGCCTACGAGCAGTACTTC
many,.,TRBV7-9,TRBJ2-1,CASSARQHNEQFF,TGTGCCAGCAGCGCCCGACAGCACAATGAGCAGTTCTTC
few,TRBD1,TRBV10-1,TRBJ1-6,CASGGQPNSPLHF,TGCGCCAGCGGGGGACAGCCCAATTCACCCCTCCACTTT
.,.,TRBV29-1,TRBJ2-2,CSARGTSNTGELFF,TGCAGCGCCCGGGGGACTTCAAACACCGGGGAGCTGTTTTTT
few,TRBD1,TRBV7-8,TRBJ2-7,CASSLTGTGTYEQYF,TGTGCCAGCAGCTTAACTGGGACAGGGACCTACGAGCAGTACTTC
many,TRBD1,TRBV10-2,TRBJ2-7,CASEGQSWEQYF,TGCGCCAGCGAGGGACAGTCGTGGGAGCAGTACTTC
.,.,TRBV11-2,TRBJ1-1,CASSFLFLVRNTEAFF,TGTGCCAGCAGCTTTCTTTTTCTAGTGAGAAACACTGAAGCTTTCTTT
many,.,TRBV7-9,TRBJ2-5,CASSSHETQYF,TGTGCCAGCAGCTCACACGAGACCCAGTACTTC
many,TRBD1,TRBV7-9,TRBJ2-7,CASSFGLGQGLYEQYF,TGTGCCAGCAGCTTTGGATTGGGACAGGGTTTATACGAGCAGTACTTC
many,TRBD1,TRBV5-4,TRBJ1-2,CASSPAQGAIVNGYTF,TGTGCCAGCAGCCCTGCCCAGGGGGCGATTGTGAATGGCTACACCTTC
many,.,TRBV6-6,TRBJ2-4,CASSYLEGAKNIQYF,TGTGCCAGCAGTTATCTGGAGGGGGCCAAAAACATTCAGTACTTC
many,TRBD1,TRBV19,TRBJ2-5,CASSWTGGSQETQYF,TGTGCCAGTAGTTGGACAGGGGGCTCACAAGAGACCCAGTACTTC
many,.,TRBV7-9,TRBJ2-7,CASSLALEQYF,TGTGCCAGCAGCTTGGCCCTCGAGCAGTACTTC
few,.,TRBV27,TRBJ2-3,CASSSGSARTDTQYF,TGTGCCAGCAGTTCAGGATCGGCCCGCACAGATACGCAGTATTTT
many,TRBD1,TRBV10-1,TRBJ2-7,CASSESGTGLHEQYF,TGCGCCAGCAGTGAGTCGGGGACAGGGCTGCACGAGCAGTACTTC
few,.,TRBV28,TRBJ2-7,CASSRLPSYEQYF,TGTGCCAGCAGCCGACTACCGTCCTACGAGCAGTACTTC
.,.,TRBV28,TRBJ1-2,CASSLWGRDFYYGYTF,TGTGCCAGCAGTTTATGGGGGAGGGATTTTTACTATGGCTACACCTTC
many,.,TRBV2,TRBJ2-3,CASSLTSRGTDTQYF,TGTGCCAGCAGTCTTACTAGCAGGGGCACAGATACGCAGTATTTT
many,.,TRBV9,TRBJ1-3,CASSVDVGGWGNTIYF,TGTGCCAGCAGCGTAGATGTCGGGGGATGGGGAAACACCATATATTTT
few,TRBD2,TRBV15,TRBJ2-3,CATSQTGLAGCTDTQYF,TGTGCCACCAGCCAAACTGGACTAGCGGGGTGCACAGATACGCAGTATTTT
many,TRBD2,TRBV29-1,TRBJ2-7,CSAVPLAGSYEQYF,TGCAGCGCCGTCCCTCTAGCGGGGAGCTACGAGCAGTACTTC
.,.,TRBV30,TRBJ2-7,CAWRSHRAARGQYF,TGTGCCTGGAGAAGCCACAGGGCGGCGAGGGGGCAGTACTTC
few,TRBD2,TRBV13,TRBJ2-3,CASSFGGGGPDTQYF,TGTGCCAGCAGCTTCGGCGGGGGTGGCCCAGATACGCAGTATTTT
many,TRBD1,TRBV5-1,TRBJ2-7,CASSLATDRGYEQYF,TGCGCCAGCAGCTTGGCCACGGACAGGGGTTACGAGCAGTACTTC
many,TRBD2,TRBV19,TRBJ2-2,CASSIVSPGLAGGPLGGELFF,TGTGCCAGTAGTATAGTGTCCCCTGGACTAGCGGGAGGGCCTTTAGGCGGGGAGCTGTTTTTT
many,TRBD1,TRBV9,TRBJ1-2,CASSAGTVPYGYTF,TGTGCCAGCAGCGCCGGGACAGTCCCCTATGGCTACACCTTC
many,.,TRBV5-1,TRBJ2-1,CASSQSGSTYNEQFF,TGCGCCAGCAGCCAGTCAGGGTCGACCTACAATGAGCAGTTCTTC
many,.,TRBV19,TRBJ2-1,CASSIKWTAYNEQFF,TGTGCCAGTAGTATAAAATGGACAGCCTACAATGAGCAGTTCTTC
many,.,TRBV4-3,TRBJ1-4,CASSRGLVEKLFF,TGCGCCAGCAGCCGAGGATTAGTAGAAAAACTGTTTTTT
.,TRBD2,TRBV4-3,TRBJ2-1,CASSQGLAGGRKGNEQFF,TGCGCCAGCAGCCAAGGTCTAGCGGGCGGACGGAAGGGCAATGAGCAGTTCTTC
many,TRBD2,TRBV2,TRBJ2-7,CASMGRGLAGTYEQYF,TGTGCCAGCATGGGACGAGGGCTAGCGGGAACCTACGAGCAGTACTTC
few,.,TRBV5-1,TRBJ2-3,CASSQGGGMGTDTQYF,TGCGCCAGCAGCCAGGGCGGCGGGATGGGCACAGATACGCAGTATTTT
few,.,TRBV7-9,TRBJ1-1,CASSFNTGTTEAFF,TGTGCCAGCAGCTTTAACACAGGGACGACTGAAGCTTTCTTT
few,TRBD2,TRBV5-6,TRBJ2-3,CASSAGGLAADTQYF,TGTGCCAGCAGCGCAGGGGGACTAGCGGCAGATACGCAGTATTTT
.,TRBD2,TRBV4-1,TRBJ2-1,CASSPAGGVYNEQFF,TGCGCCAGCAGCCCGGCGGGGGGGGTCTACAATGAGCAGTTCTTC
.,.,TRBV6-4,TRBJ2-5,CANDPGAETQYF,TGTGCCAACGACCCAGGGGCAGAGACCCAGTACTTC
many,.,TRBV2,TRBJ2-3,CASGRDFGPDTQYF,TGTGCCAGCGGCCGGGACTTCGGCCCAGATACGCAGTATTTT
many,TRBD1,TRBV10-2,TRBJ2-1,CASSPGGSYNEQFF,TGCGCCAGCAGTCCAGGGGGTTCCTACAATGAGCAGTTCTTC
.,.,TRBV5-1,TRBJ1-1,CASSANKNTEAFF,TGCGCCAGCAGCGCAAACAAGAACACTGAAGCTTTCTTT